This T cell receptor beta chain was captured by sequencing in a study of OX40 agonist ivuxolimab in advanced cancers. Turning to the study itself: The study gave patients intravenous ivuxolimab at 0.01 to 10 mg/kg every 2 weeks. Among those enrolled, mean age was about 60 years (range about 23 to 90) and 70% to 85% were male. Two cutaneous melanoma patients and one hepatocellular carcinoma patient, three in all, had partial responses.

CDR1 is SNHLY and CDR2 is FYNNEI in the germline V gene. V was clipped by 3 bases and J by 3 bases, with 0 bases between them. The CDR3 runs to 10 residues. Method: immunoSEQ multiplex PCR; TCRdb's copy keeps in-frame clones and lacks some. The top ten hold roughly 8.4% of the sample, which has under 50,000 clones, 88% seen once. This clone was seen a handful of times. The sample in question was CD4+ or CD8+ T cells sorted from blood, obtained in a trial of the OX40 agonist ivuxolimab. The V and J genes are TRBV2 and TRBJ2-7; no clear D. The sequence derives from an adult with an advanced solid tumor such as melanoma, head and neck, liver or kidney cancer. CDR3 sequence: CASSDYEQYF. The CDR3 DNA sequence: TGTGCCAGCAGTGACTACGAGCAGTACTTC.